The present TCR beta chain was sequenced within a study of shared clonotypes between healthy human individuals. Overall study results and limits: Blood was the only sampled material, and tissue repertoires likely differ. Though the depth was large, rarefaction showed that sorted-subset sequencing was incomplete.

CD45RO-negative, CCR7-selected cells formed the naive CD8 fraction, which excluded terminally differentiated effector memory CD45RA+ cells. In the original processing: From ImmunoSEQ came sequences covering only the junction and carrying no quality scores, so filtering differed. Sequencing was performed with immunoSEQ multiplex PCR; in TCRdb, only in-frame clones are kept and a portion is missing. V, J and clone size are taken as reported in that table, and D and trimming were inferred from the DNA itself. The table lists around 2.1 million clones, approximately 94% of them singletons. Per germline, CDR1 SEHNR and CDR2 FQNEAQ (reference sequence). The CDR3 is made up of 16 amino acids. The V end was cut by 5 bases, the J end by 3 bases, with 16 bases between. In regard to this clone: Antigen specificity is unknown.

This chain joins TRBV7-9 and TRBJ2-2, with D possibly matching TRBD2 (5 bases). The specimen sequenced was naive CD8+ T cells from PBMCs. The clonotype was recovered from a man aged 18 to 35 in good health. Some clones in this sample may be carry-over from other donors' samples. CDR3 protein: CASSPLGGEYTGELFF. DNA for the CDR3: TGTGCCAGCAGCCCCCTGGGTGGGGAGTACACCGGGGAGCTGTTTTTT.